This TCR beta chain is drawn from a study of blood T cell repertoires in COVID-19. Study as a whole: Collection of acute and convalescent COVID-19 samples took place in the United States, Italy and Spain. PBMCs, B-cell-depleted T cells, or T cells provided the cDNA or gDNA that made up the material.

CDR3 size: 15 residues. Germline lookup yields CDR1 SGHTA and CDR2 FQGNSA. Deletions cut 4 bases from V and 2 bases from J, with 14 bases between. In the original workflow: Reference gene primer amplification gave estimated nucleated cell counts. This table comes from immunoSEQ multiplex PCR, and its TCRdb copy is limited to in-frame clones, with some not included. V and J calls and clone size are given by that table; D and trimming were obtained from the DNA. The data contain about 250,000 clones, about 85% of them singletons. The specimen sequenced was peripheral blood. This chain joins TRBV7-2 and TRBJ1-1, with D unresolved. This TCR was recovered from a man younger than 35 with active or convalescent COVID-19. The CDR3 region is CASSSRETLNTEAFF. The DNA of the CDR3 is TGTGCCAGCAGCTCTCGGGAGACCTTAAACACTGAAGCTTTCTTT.